Sequencing of this TCR beta chain was carried out in a study of glioma-infiltrating T cells. The study, taken as a whole, reports: Tissue-blood divergence was below expectation in non-neoplastic patients, above in gliomas.

TCR alpha and beta CDR3 regions were amplified from RNA using iRepertoire nested multiplex PCR. Input was 100-400 ng of tissue mRNA or PBMC total RNA. TCRdb independently ran MiXCR on the multiplex PCR reads; one entry per CDR3 protein. The sample lists approximately 190,000 distinct CDR3 sequences, roughly 32% occurring once. This clonotype was detected ten times or more. Its antigen is currently unknown. This CDR3 has 13 amino acids. V was trimmed by 1 base and J by 3 bases, leaving 9 bases between them. The germline gives CDR1 DFQATT, CDR2 SNEGSKA (reference sequence). This TCR was sampled from a human donor with low-grade glioma or glioblastoma, undergoing nonglioma brain surgery, or in good health (not recorded which). The V gene is TRBV20-1, the J gene TRBJ1-1; D might be TRBD1 (5 bases). What was sequenced was glioma tissue, nonneoplastic brain tissue, or PBMCs (not recorded which). The CDR3 DNA reads as TGCAGTGCTAGAGGGGGGGGATACACTGAAGCTTTCTTT. It translates to CSARGGGYTEAFF.